What follows are 2 T cell receptor beta chains derived from one specimen sequenced in a study of tumor-infiltrating lymphocytes in primary liver carcinoma. RNA was extracted from whole blood without cell sorting, alongside germline DNA. Researchers generated TCR beta cDNA from 500 to 600 ng of total RNA, relying on a constant-region primer. Slightly modified ARM-PCR served as the procedure for the TCR beta libraries. These libraries came from three rounds of nested multiplex PCR. Researchers ran the first two PCR rounds for approximately 10 cycles each with TRBV1-TRBV30 forward primers and a C-beta reverse primer. TCRdb reprocessed the multiplex PCR reads via MiXCR and lists one record per CDR3 protein. The sample carries around 330,000 distinct CDR3 sequences, 50% to 75% recorded once. Sequencing was done on a sample of peripheral blood. The receptors stem from a woman aged 25 to 45 with primary liver carcinoma and hepatitis B virus infection.

The chain employs TRBV20-1 and TRBJ2-7, with TRBD2 matching 7 bases. In germline, CDR1 is DFQATT, CDR2 SNEGSKA (reference sequence). The CDR3 is 13 residues long. The J segment lost 3 bases and the V segment lost 1 base, leaving 3 bases of the junction unmatched. CDR3 sequence: CSARGTRDYEQYF. In nucleotides, the CDR3 is TGCAGTGCTAGAGGGACTAGGGACTACGAGCAGTACTTC.

A note on this clonotype: This clone may be a read error of a much larger clone one base away. V usage is TRBV13 and J usage is TRBJ2-1, with D perhaps matching TRBD2 (6 bases). The CDR3 spans 16 residues. Germline V gives CDR1 PRHDT, CDR2 FYEKMQ (reference sequence). Written as DNA, the CDR3 is TGTGCCAGCAGCTTACATCCGGACTACCTTTACAATGGGCAGTTCTTC. Translation gives CASSLHPDYLYNGQFF.